A selection of T cell receptor beta chains follows, all from one sample in a study of blood T cell repertoires in COVID-19. This table comes from immunoSEQ multiplex PCR, and its TCRdb copy is limited to in-frame clones, with some not included. The sample has about 83,000 clones, approximately 78% seen once. The sequencing sample was made of peripheral blood. Receptors were obtained from a woman aged 80 or over with acute or convalescent COVID-19. The CDR3 runs from the conserved cysteine through the conserved F or W. A D gene is named only where the DNA matches it firmly. Expanded clones get a size class; other rows say once, few or many, or leave the size out.

TRBJ1-2 | 14 | TRBV7-8 | . | TRBD1 | TGTGCCAGCAGCGTGGACAGGGGCAACTATGGCTACACCTTC | CASSVDRGNYGYTF
TRBJ2-7 | 14 | TRBV7-2 | few | TRBD1 | TGTGCCAGCAGCCAGGGACAGGGGGCGTCCGAGCAGTACTTC | CASSQGQGASEQYF
TRBJ1-4 | 15 | TRBV11-2 | . | TRBD1 | TGTGCCAGCAGGAAACAGGGGGCCGGTAATGAAAAACTGTTTTTT | CASRKQGAGNEKLFF
TRBJ1-4 | 16 | TRBV7-9 | once | . | TGTGCCAGCAGCTTAGCGAGGCCCCGGGGAGATGAAAAACTGTTTTTT | CASSLARPRGDEKLFF
TRBJ1-6 | 13 | TRBV12-3/TRBV12-4 | . | TRBD1 | TGTGCCAGCAGCGGACAGGGTTATTCACCCCTCCACTTT | CASSGQGYSPLHF
TRBJ2-5 | 15 | TRBV7-9 | . | TRBD1 | TGTGCCAGCAGCTTAGAGACAGGGGGAAGAGAGACCCAGTACTTC | CASSLETGGRETQYF
TRBJ1-2 | 15 | TRBV7-9 | . | TRBD1 | TGTGCCAGCAGCCTGATAATGGCAGGGGGCTATGGCTACACCTTC | CASSLIMAGGYGYTF
TRBJ1-5 | 15 | TRBV19 | . | . | TGTGCCAGTAGTATAGGTCAGTATAGCAATCAGCCCCAGCATTTT | CASSIGQYSNQPQHF
TRBJ1-6 | 17 | TRBV9 | . | TRBD1 | TGTGCCAGCAGCGCGCGGGACAGGATCGGAGCGAATTCACCCCTCCACTTT | CASSARDRIGANSPLHF
TRBJ2-2 | 15 | TRBV18 | . | . | TGTGCCAGCTCACCGGCCAGGGGTTCCACCGGGGAGCTGTTTTTT | CASSPARGSTGELFF
TRBJ2-7 | 15 | TRBV6-5 | . | TRBD1 | TGTGCCAGCAGTTCCGCGGGACAGGGCGATTACGAGCAGTACTTC | CASSSAGQGDYEQYF
TRBJ1-2 | 13 | TRBV7-2 | . | . | TGTGCCAGCAGCTTAGACCCCTCCGGGGGCTACACCTTC | CASSLDPSGGYTF
TRBJ1-3 | 15 | TRBV5-1 | few | . | TGCGCCAGCAGCCCTGCGGGGGCCTCTGGAAACACCATATATTTT | CASSPAGASGNTIYF
TRBJ2-5 | 14 | TRBV7-9 | . | TRBD2 | TGTGCCAGCAGCAGAGCGGGGATGCAAGAGACCCAGTACTTC | CASSRAGMQETQYF
TRBJ1-4 | 16 | TRBV5-1 | . | TRBD1 | TGCGCCAGCAGCCATGGGACAGGGGAAACTAATGAAAAACTGTTTTTT | CASSHGTGETNEKLFF
TRBJ1-5 | 15 | TRBV4-1 | . | . | TGCGCCAGCAGCCCCCGCGGGGAGGGCAATCAGCCCCAGCATTTT | CASSPRGEGNQPQHF
TRBJ1-2 | 15 | TRBV18 | . | . | TGTGCCAGCTCACCACCAGGCCTGGGGCCCTATGGCTACACCTTC | CASSPPGLGPYGYTF
TRBJ1-1 | 15 | TRBV7-9 | once | . | TGTGCCAGCAGCCCTAAGAATACGGTCTACACTGAAGCTTTCTTT | CASSPKNTVYTEAFF
TRBJ2-4 | 15 | TRBV3-1/TRBV3-2 | . | . | TGTGCCAGCAGCCTTTCGGGGGTGGCCAAAAACATTCAGTACTTC | CASSLSGVAKNIQYF
TRBJ1-3 | 15 | TRBV27 | . | . | TGTGCCAGCAGTTTAACAGGGCATGCGGGAAACACCATATATTTT | CASSLTGHAGNTIYF
TRBJ1-2 | 15 | TRBV27 | once | TRBD1 | TGTGCCAGCAGTCCGACAGGGGGCAGCGGCTATGGCTACACCTTC | CASSPTGGSGYGYTF
TRBJ1-1 | 14 | TRBV7-9 | . | . | TGTGCCAGCAGCTCCGGGGGTTTCAACACTGAAGCTTTCTTT | CASSSGGFNTEAFF
TRBJ1-4 | 16 | TRBV5-1 | . | . | TGCGCCAGCAGTCTACAGGGTCCTGCAACTAATGAAAAACTGTTTTTT | CASSLQGPATNEKLFF
TRBJ1-5 | 16 | TRBV6-2/TRBV6-3 | once | . | TGTGCCAGCAGTTACGGGACCACAGGGAGAGGGCAGCCCCAGCATTTT | CASSYGTTGRGQPQHF
TRBJ2-2 | 15 | TRBV7-2 | . | . | TGTGCCAGCAGCTTAGCGGGGGGGAACACCGGGGAGCTGTTTTTT | CASSLAGGNTGELFF
TRBJ1-2 | 12 | TRBV29-1 | . | . | TGCAGCGTTGGAGGCAGGGGCTATGGCTACACCTTC | CSVGGRGYGYTF
TRBJ1-1 | 15 | TRBV2 | once | . | TGTGCCAGCAGTGATGAGGGGGGGACGAACACTGAAGCTTTCTTT | CASSDEGGTNTEAFF
TRBJ1-1 | 13 | TRBV15 | . | . | TGTGCCACCAGCATAATAAGTGGGGCAGAAGCTTTCTTT | CATSIISGAEAFF
TRBJ2-7 | 17 | TRBV28 | . | . | TGTGCCAGCAGTTCCTTTGCCCGGAGGCGGAGCTCCTACGAGCAGTACTTC | CASSSFARRRSSYEQYF